This TCR beta chain derives from a study of blood T cell repertoires in COVID-19. Study information: COVID-19 samples collected from the United States, Italy and Spain covered acute and convalescent phases. Sample material is recorded as cDNA or gDNA derived from T cells, B-cell-depleted T cells, or PBMCs.

Original analysis: Amplification from reference gene primers served as the basis for estimated nucleated cell counts. The protocol was immunoSEQ multiplex PCR, while the TCRdb copy is restricted to in-frame clones and leaves out a portion. D and trimming come from the DNA, and the V and J calls and clone size come from that table. The sample lists approximately 280,000 clones; approximately 90% were seen once. This clone has just one count. Germline lookup yields CDR1 SEHNR and CDR2 FQNEAQ (reference sequence). CDR3 length: 14 amino acids. V gave up 5 bases and J gave up 3 bases, with 13 bases separating them.

V and J are TRBV7-9 and TRBJ1-1; D is uncertain. The sequence came from a man aged 40-55 years with acute or convalescent COVID-19. The sequenced sample consisted of peripheral blood. CDR3 nucleotides: TGTGCCAGCAGCCAGCGAGGGCCCTACACTGAAGCTTTCTTT. It is translated as CASSQRGPYTEAFF.